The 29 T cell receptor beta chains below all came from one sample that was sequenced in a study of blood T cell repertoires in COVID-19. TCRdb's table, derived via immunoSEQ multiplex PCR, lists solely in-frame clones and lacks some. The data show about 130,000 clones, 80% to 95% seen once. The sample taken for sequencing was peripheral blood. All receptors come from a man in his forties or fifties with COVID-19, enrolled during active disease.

The CDR3 bases are TGTGCCAGCAGCTTGGCTCGGGGACAGGGGGGCTATGGCTACACCTTC. It codes for CASSLARGQGGYGYTF. The chain recombines TRBV5-4 with TRBJ1-2, with 11 bases fitting TRBD1. Trimming cost V 0 bases and J 4 bases; bases outside gene matches: 5. The CDR3 sequence is 16 residues long. The germline CDR1 and CDR2 sequences are SGHNT and YYREEE (reference sequence).

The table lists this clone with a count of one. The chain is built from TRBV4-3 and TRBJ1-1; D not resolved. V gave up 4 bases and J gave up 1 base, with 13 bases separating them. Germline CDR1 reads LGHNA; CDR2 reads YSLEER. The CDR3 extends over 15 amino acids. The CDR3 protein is CASSPGLYANTEAFF. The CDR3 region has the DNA TGCGCCAGCAGCCCCGGACTCTACGCGAACACTGAAGCTTTCTTT.

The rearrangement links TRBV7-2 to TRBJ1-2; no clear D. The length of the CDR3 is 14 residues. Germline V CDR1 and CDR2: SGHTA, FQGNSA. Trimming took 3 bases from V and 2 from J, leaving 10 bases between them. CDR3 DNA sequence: TGTGCCAGCAGCTTGGAGTACGGGAACTATGGCTACACCTTC. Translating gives CASSLEYGNYGYTF.

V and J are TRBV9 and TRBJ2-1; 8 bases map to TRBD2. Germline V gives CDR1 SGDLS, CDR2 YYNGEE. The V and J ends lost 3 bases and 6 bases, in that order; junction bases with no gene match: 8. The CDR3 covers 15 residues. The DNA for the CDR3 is TGTGCCAGCAGCGAACGGGGGGGATTGAGCAATGAGCAGTTCTTC. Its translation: CASSERGGLSNEQFF. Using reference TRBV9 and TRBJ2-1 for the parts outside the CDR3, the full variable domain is DSGVTQTPKHLITATGQRVTLRCSPRSGDLSVYWYQQSLDQGLQFLIQYYNGEERAKGNILERFSAQQFPDLHSELNLSSLELGDSALYFCASSERGGLSNEQFFGPGTRLTVL.

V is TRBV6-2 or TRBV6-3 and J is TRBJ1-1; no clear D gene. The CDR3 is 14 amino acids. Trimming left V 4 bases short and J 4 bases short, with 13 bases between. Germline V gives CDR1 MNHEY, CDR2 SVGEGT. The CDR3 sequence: CASSWSAAGTEAFF. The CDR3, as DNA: TGTGCCAGCAGTTGGTCTGCCGCCGGCACTGAAGCTTTCTTT.

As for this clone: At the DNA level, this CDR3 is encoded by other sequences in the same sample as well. The CDR3 protein is CASSSGEFHYGYTF. The CDR3 nucleotides read TGTGCCAGCAGTTCGGGAGAATTTCACTATGGCTACACCTTC. J is TRBJ1-2 and V is TRBV28; D is unclear. CDR1 is MDHEN and CDR2 is SYDVKM in the germline V gene. The CDR3 spans 14 residues. V was cut by 4 bases and J by 3 bases, with 12 bases left in between.

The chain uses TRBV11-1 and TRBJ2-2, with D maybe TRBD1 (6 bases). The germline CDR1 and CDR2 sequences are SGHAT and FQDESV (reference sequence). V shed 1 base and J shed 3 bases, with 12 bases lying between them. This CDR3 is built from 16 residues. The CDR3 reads CASSLGWDTYTGELFF. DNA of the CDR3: TGTGCCAGCAGCTTAGGTTGGGACACCTACACCGGGGAGCTGTTTTTT.

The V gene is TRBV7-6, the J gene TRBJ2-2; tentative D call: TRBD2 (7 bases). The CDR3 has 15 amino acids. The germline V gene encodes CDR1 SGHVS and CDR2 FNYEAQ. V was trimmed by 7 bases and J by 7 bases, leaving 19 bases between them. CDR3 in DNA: TGTGCCAGCACCCCTGGGGAGGGGGGCCTCGGGGAGCTGTTTTTT. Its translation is CASTPGEGGLGELFF. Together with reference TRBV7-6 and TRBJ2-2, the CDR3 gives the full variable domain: GAGVSQSPRYKVTKRGQDVALRCDPISGHVSLYWYRQALGQGPEFLTYFNYEAQQDKSGLPNDRFSAERPEGSISTLTIQRTEQRDSAMYRCASTPGEGGLGELFFGEGSRLTVL.

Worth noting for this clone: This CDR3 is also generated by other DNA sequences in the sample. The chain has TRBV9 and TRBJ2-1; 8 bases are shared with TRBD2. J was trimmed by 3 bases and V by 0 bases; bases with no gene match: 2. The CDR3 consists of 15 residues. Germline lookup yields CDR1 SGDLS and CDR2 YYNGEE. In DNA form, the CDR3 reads TGTGCCAGCAGCGTAGAACTAGCGGACTACAATGAGCAGTTCTTC. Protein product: CASSVELADYNEQFF.

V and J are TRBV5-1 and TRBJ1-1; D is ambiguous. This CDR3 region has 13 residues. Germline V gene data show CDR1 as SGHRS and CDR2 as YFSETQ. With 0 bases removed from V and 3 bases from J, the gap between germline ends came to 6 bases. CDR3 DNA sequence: TGCGCCAGCAGCTTGGGAGACTACACTGAAGCTTTCTTT. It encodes CASSLGDYTEAFF.

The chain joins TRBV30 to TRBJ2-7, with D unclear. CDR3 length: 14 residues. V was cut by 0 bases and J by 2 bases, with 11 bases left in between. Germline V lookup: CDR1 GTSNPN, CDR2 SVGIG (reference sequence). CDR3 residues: CAWSVGPGPYEQYF. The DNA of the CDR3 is TGTGCCTGGAGTGTTGGTCCGGGTCCCTACGAGCAGTACTTC.

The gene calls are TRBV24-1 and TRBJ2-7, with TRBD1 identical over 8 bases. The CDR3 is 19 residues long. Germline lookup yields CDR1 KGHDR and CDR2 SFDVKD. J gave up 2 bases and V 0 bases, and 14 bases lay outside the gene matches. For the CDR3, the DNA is TGTGCCACCAGTGATTTGGGGCTCATCGGACAGGGAATCGCCTACGAGCAGTACGTC. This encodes CATSDLGLIGQGIAYEQYV.

CDR3 region: CASSSPVGGSWNEQFF. DNA for the CDR3: TGTGCCAGCAGTTCACCCGTAGGGGGAAGTTGGAATGAGCAGTTCTTC. The chain recombines TRBV28 with TRBJ2-1, with TRBD1 as a possible D gene (6 bases). V was cut by 4 bases and J by 7 bases, with 20 bases left in between. CDR1 and CDR2 (germline): MDHEN, SYDVKM. There are 16 residues in the CDR3.

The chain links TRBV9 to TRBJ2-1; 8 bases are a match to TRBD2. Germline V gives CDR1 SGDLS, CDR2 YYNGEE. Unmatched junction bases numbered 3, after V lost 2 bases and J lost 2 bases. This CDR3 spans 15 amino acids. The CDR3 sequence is CASSVSGGTYNEQFF. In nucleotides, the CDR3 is TGTGCCAGCAGCGTCTCGGGGGGGACCTACAATGAGCAGTTCTTC.

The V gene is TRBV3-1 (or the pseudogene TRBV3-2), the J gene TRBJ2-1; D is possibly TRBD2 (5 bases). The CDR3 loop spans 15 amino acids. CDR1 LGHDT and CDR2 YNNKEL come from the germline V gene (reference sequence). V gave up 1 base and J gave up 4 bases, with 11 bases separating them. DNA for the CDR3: TGTGCCAGCAGCCAAGGGGGTAGCGTATACAATGAGCAGTTCTTC. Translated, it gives CASSQGGSVYNEQFF.

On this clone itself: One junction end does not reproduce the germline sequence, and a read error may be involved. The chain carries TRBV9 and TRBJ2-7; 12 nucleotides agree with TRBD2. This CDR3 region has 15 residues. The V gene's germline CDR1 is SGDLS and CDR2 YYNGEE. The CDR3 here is CASSRTSGRTYEQYF. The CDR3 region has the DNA TGTGCCAGCAGCAGAACTAGCGGGAGGACCTATGAGCAGTACTTC.

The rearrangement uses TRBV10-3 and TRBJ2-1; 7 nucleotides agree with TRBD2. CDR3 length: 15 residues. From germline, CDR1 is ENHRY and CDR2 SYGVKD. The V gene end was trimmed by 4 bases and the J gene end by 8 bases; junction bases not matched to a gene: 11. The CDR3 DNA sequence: TGTGCCATCAGTGGGGGCCACGGGGGGATGGATGAGCAGTTCTTC. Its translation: CAISGGHGGMDEQFF.

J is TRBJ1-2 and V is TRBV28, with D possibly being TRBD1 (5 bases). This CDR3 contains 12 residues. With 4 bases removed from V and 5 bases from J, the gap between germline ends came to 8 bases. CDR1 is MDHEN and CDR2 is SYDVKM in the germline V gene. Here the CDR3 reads CASSSTAYGYTF. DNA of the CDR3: TGTGCCAGCAGTTCGACAGCTTATGGCTACACCTTC.

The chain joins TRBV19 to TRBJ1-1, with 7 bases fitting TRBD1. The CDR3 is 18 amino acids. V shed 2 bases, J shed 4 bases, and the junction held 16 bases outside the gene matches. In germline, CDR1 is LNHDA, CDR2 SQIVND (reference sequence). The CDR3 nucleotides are TGTGCCAGTAGTATATACTCACTGGACGGAGCAGGGGGCACTGAAGCTTTCTTT. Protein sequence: CASSIYSLDGAGGTEAFF.

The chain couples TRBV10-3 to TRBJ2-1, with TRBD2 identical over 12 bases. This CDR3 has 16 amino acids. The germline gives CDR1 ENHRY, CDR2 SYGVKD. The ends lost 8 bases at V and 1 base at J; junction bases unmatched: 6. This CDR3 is CAISTSGSKSYNEQFF. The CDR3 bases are TGTGCCATCTCGACTAGCGGGAGTAAGTCCTACAATGAGCAGTTCTTC.

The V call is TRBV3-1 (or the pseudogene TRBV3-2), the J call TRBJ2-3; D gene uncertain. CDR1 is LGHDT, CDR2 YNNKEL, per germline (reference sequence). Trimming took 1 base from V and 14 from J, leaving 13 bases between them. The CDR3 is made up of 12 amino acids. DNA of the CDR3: TGTGCCAGCAGCCAAGTAAGCCCAAGTCTGTATTTT. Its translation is CASSQVSPSLYF.

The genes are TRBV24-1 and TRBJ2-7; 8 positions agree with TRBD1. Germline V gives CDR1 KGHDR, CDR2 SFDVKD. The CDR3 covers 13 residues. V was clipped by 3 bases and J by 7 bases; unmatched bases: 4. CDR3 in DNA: TGTGCCACCAGTGATAGCGACAGGGGAGAGCAGTACTTC. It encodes CATSDSDRGEQYF.

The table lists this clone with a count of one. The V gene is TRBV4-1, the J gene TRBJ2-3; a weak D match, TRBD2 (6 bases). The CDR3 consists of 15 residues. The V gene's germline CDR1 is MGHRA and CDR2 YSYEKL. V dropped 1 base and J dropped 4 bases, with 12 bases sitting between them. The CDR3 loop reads CASSQVPGVPDTQYF. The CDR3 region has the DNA TGCGCCAGCAGCCAAGTCCCGGGAGTGCCAGATACGCAGTATTTT.

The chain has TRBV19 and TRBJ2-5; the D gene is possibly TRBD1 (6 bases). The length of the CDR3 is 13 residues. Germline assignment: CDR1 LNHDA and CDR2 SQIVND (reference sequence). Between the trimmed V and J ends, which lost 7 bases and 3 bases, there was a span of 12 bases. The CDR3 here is CASTARGKETQYF. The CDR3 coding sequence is TGTGCCAGTACCGCAAGGGGGAAAGAGACCCAGTACTTC.

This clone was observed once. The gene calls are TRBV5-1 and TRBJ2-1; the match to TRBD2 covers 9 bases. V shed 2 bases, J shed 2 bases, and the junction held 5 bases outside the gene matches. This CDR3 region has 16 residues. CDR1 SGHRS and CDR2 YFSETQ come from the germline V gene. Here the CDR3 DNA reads TGCGCCAGCAGCTTCATAGCGGGAGCGGCCTACAATGAGCAGTTCTTC. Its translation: CASSFIAGAAYNEQFF.

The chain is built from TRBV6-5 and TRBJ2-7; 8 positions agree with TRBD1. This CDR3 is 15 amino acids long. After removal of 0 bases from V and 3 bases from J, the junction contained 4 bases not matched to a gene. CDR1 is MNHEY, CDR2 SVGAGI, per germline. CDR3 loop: CASSYSTGTGYEQYF. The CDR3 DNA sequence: TGTGCCAGCAGTTACTCGACCGGGACAGGCTACGAGCAGTACTTC.

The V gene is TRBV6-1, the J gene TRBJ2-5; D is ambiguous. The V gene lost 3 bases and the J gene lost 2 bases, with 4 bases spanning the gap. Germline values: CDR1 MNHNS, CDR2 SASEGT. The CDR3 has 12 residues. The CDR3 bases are TGTGCCAGCAGTGATACTCAAGAGACCCAGTACTTC. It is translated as CASSDTQETQYF.

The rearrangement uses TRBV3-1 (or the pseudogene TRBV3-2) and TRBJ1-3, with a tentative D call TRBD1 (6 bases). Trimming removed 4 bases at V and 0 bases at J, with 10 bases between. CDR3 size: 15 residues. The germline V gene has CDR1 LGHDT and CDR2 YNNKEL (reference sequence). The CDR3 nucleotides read TGTGCCAGCAGCCTTAGGGGGACCTCTGGAAACACCATATATTTT. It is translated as CASSLRGTSGNTIYF.

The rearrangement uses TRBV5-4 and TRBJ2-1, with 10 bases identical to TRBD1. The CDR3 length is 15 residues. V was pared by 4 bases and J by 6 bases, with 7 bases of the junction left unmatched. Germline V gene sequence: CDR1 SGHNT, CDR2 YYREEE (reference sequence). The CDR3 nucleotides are TGTGCCAGCAGCCACCGACAGGGGGCAGGCAATGAGCAGTTCTTC. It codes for CASSHRQGAGNEQFF.